The 28 T cell receptor beta chains listed next were all sequenced from one sample in a study of T cell responses to AZD1222 COVID-19 vaccine. Assay used: immunoSEQ multiplex PCR; TCRdb lists only in-frame clones, some missing. The data show some 120,000 clones, approximately 88% seen once. Source: peripheral blood, taken 28 days after the second AZD1222 dose. Every receptor here comes from an adult who received the AZD1222 COVID-19 vaccine.

The chain joins TRBV20-1 to TRBJ2-7; TRBD1 matches 7 bases. The V segment lost 3 bases and the J segment 7 bases; nucleotides outside the gene matches: 24. Per germline, CDR1 DFQATT and CDR2 SNEGSKA (reference sequence). This CDR3 spans 18 amino acids. CDR3 sequence (DNA): TGCAGTGCTAGTGGGCCCAGACCCGGGACAGCAGACGTCGGGGAGCAGTACTTC. It encodes CSASGPRPGTADVGEQYF.

The chain employs TRBV11-3 and TRBJ1-1; possible D gene TRBD1, 6 bases. Trimming removed 5 bases from V and 2 bases from J, with 15 bases in between. The germline gives CDR1 SGHNT, CDR2 YENEEA. The CDR3 contains 15 residues. The CDR3 loop reads CASSPRGGRNTEAFF. The CDR3 DNA reads as TGTGCCAGCAGCCCCCGCGGGGGGCGAAACACTGAAGCTTTCTTT.

The CDR3 DNA reads TGTGCCAGCAGTTACAGGGGGCGAATGGGGGAGCTGTTTTTT. This codes for CASSYRGRMGELFF. V is TRBV6-5 and J is TRBJ2-2, with 7 bases lining up with TRBD1. Germline V gives CDR1 MNHEY, CDR2 SVGAGI. The trim removed 2 bases at V and 8 bases at J, leaving 5 bases unmatched. This CDR3 contains 14 residues.

This chain links TRBV3-1 (or the pseudogene TRBV3-2) with TRBJ2-1; 9 bases are a match to TRBD2. V trimming: 4 bases; J trimming: 10 bases; junction bases outside the gene matches: 2. Germline V lookup: CDR1 LGHDT, CDR2 YNNKEL (reference sequence). The CDR3 is 12 amino acids. DNA for the CDR3: TGTGCCAGCAGCCCTAGCGGGAACGAGCAGTTCTTC. Amino acid sequence: CASSPSGNEQFF.

The rearrangement links TRBV15 to TRBJ2-2; TRBD2 is a possible D gene (7 bases). Trimming pared 5 bases from V and 2 bases from J, leaving 15 bases between. CDR3 length equals 16 residues. Germline CDR1 LNHNV, CDR2 YYDKDF (reference sequence). CDR3 in amino acids: CATSGYGGANTGELFF. The DNA of the CDR3 is TGTGCCACCAGCGGATATGGGGGGGCAAACACCGGGGAGCTGTTTTTT.

The chain has TRBV4-3 and TRBJ2-5; D perhaps matches TRBD2 (5 bases). Germline lookup yields CDR1 LGHNA and CDR2 YSLEER. Trimming took 0 bases from V and 6 from J, leaving 11 bases between them. The CDR3 consists of 14 residues. CDR3 sequence reads: CASSQDEGGKTQYF. CDR3 DNA: TGCGCCAGCAGCCAAGATGAGGGTGGGAAGACCCAGTACTTC.

The rearrangement joins TRBV6-5 to TRBJ2-5, with 7 bases lining up with TRBD1. The CDR3 has 15 amino acids. Germline V gives CDR1 MNHEY, CDR2 SVGAGI. The V and J ends lost 0 bases and 1 base, in that order; junction bases with no gene match: 2. The CDR3 nucleotides read TGTGCCAGCAGTTACTCGAGGGACAGCCAAGAGACCCAGTACTTC. Protein product: CASSYSRDSQETQYF.

This chain connects TRBV30 to TRBJ2-3; 15 bases agree with TRBD2. J lost 2 bases, V lost 4 bases, and 10 bases had no gene match. The CDR3 spans 18 residues. Looked up from germline, CDR1 is GTSNPN and CDR2 is SVGIG (reference sequence). The CDR3 protein is CAWTYPGLAGGLTDTQYF. The CDR3 bases are TGTGCCTGGACCTATCCGGGACTAGCGGGAGGCCTCACAGATACGCAGTATTTT.

This rearrangement joins TRBV5-1 to TRBJ2-7; 15 bases match TRBD2. Germline loops: CDR1 SGHRS, CDR2 YFSETQ. The CDR3 contains 15 residues. With 4 bases clipped from V and 5 bases from J, the junction kept 4 bases outside the gene matches. The CDR3, as DNA: TGCGCCAGCAGCCAGGGGACTAGCGGGGGGAACGAGCAGTACTTC. Protein sequence: CASSQGTSGGNEQYF.

The chain uses TRBV6-4 and TRBJ2-3, with 9 positions matching TRBD2. Trimming cost V 3 bases and J 6 bases; bases outside gene matches: 7. This CDR3 has 15 residues. The germline CDR1 and CDR2 sequences are MRHNA and SNTAGT. In DNA form, the CDR3 reads TGTGCCAGCAGTGAGTTGGGACTAGCATCCGATACGCAGTATTTT. Protein sequence: CASSELGLASDTQYF.

The V gene is TRBV3-1 (or the pseudogene TRBV3-2), the J gene TRBJ2-7; 7 nucleotides align to TRBD2. The J segment lost 0 bases and the V segment lost 1 base, leaving 6 bases of the junction unmatched. Germline V lookup: CDR1 LGHDT, CDR2 YNNKEL (reference sequence). The CDR3 has 16 residues. CDR3 residues: CASSQVGSGTSYEQYF. For the CDR3, the DNA is TGTGCCAGCAGCCAAGTCGGCAGCGGGACCTCCTACGAGCAGTACTTC.

The rearrangement joins TRBV30 to TRBJ2-3; D is unclear. From germline, CDR1 is GTSNPN and CDR2 SVGIG (reference sequence). V was pared by 0 bases and J by 6 bases, with 4 bases between. This CDR3 is built from 11 residues. Here the CDR3 reads CAWSVPDTQYF. The CDR3 bases are TGTGCCTGGAGTGTACCGGATACGCAGTATTTT.

The genes are TRBV7-8 and TRBJ2-7; D call uncertain. Germline V gene lookup returns CDR1 SGHVS and CDR2 FQNEAQ. This CDR3 is 14 amino acids long. Trimming removed 5 bases from V and 0 bases from J, with 11 bases in between. The CDR3, as DNA: TGTGCCAGCAGCCATGGAACTCCCTCCTACGAGCAGTACTTC. Amino acids: CASSHGTPSYEQYF. The full variable domain, completed using reference TRBV7-8 and TRBJ2-7, is GAGVSQSPRYKVAKRGQDVALRCDPISGHVSLFWYQQALGQGPEFLTYFQNEAQLDKSGLPSDRFFAERPEGSVSTLKIQRTQQEDSAVYLCASSHGTPSYEQYFGPGTRLTVT.

This clone is medium-sized within its sample. The chain carries TRBV6-2 or TRBV6-3 and TRBJ2-7, with a possible D match to TRBD1 (6 bases). With 6 bases removed from V and 2 bases from J, the gap between germline ends came to 17 bases. CDR1 is MNHEY and CDR2 is SVGEGT in the germline V gene. This CDR3 contains 15 residues. CDR3 bases: TGTGCCAGCAGCCTCCCACCGGACAGACCCTACGAGCAGTACTTC. Its protein product is CASSLPPDRPYEQYF.

This chain joins TRBV6-5 and TRBJ1-2; D unresolved. The CDR3 extends over 13 amino acids. Trimming removed 0 bases at V and 3 bases at J, with 5 bases between. Germline values: CDR1 MNHEY, CDR2 SVGAGI. CDR3 amino acids: CASSYSVDYGYTF. In DNA, the CDR3 is TGTGCCAGCAGTTACTCAGTCGACTATGGCTACACCTTC.

The chain recombines TRBV7-6 with TRBJ2-7; TRBD2 agrees at 9 bases. CDR3 length: 15 residues. The germline V gene encodes CDR1 SGHVS and CDR2 FNYEAQ. The V gene end was trimmed by 5 bases and the J gene end by 4 bases; junction bases not matched to a gene: 9. This CDR3 reads CASSPTAGGPYEQYF. CDR3 nucleotides: TGTGCCAGCAGCCCTACGGCGGGGGGGCCTTACGAGCAGTACTTC.

The V call is TRBV19, the J call TRBJ2-7, with D possibly matching TRBD1 (5 bases). The CDR3 sequence is 14 residues long. The V and J ends lost 4 bases and 5 bases respectively, with 15 bases between them. Per the germline V gene, CDR1 is LNHDA and CDR2 is SQIVND (reference sequence). Written as DNA, the CDR3 is TGTGCCAGTAGTACGACAACAGGTAGAGACGAGCAGTACTTC. Its protein is CASSTTTGRDEQYF.

This clone was observed once. The rearrangement joins TRBV5-1 to TRBJ1-1; D call uncertain. Trimming pared 1 base from V and 0 bases from J, leaving 10 bases between. The CDR3 totals 15 residues. CDR1 SGHRS and CDR2 YFSETQ come from the germline V gene. The CDR3 reads CASSLNEGMNTEAFF. The CDR3 bases are TGCGCCAGCAGCTTGAATGAGGGAATGAACACTGAAGCTTTCTTT.

This chain's CDR3 is CASSKGDTINYEQYF. The CDR3 region has the DNA TGTGCCAGCAGCAAGGGGGACACTATAAACTACGAGCAGTACTTC. This chain connects TRBV21-1 to TRBJ2-7; no DNA check was done on the table's D call, TRBD1. TRBV21-1 constitutes a pseudogene. This CDR3 comprises 15 residues.

The J gene is TRBJ1-6, the V gene TRBV6-1; D is perhaps TRBD1 (5 bases). CDR1 and CDR2 (germline): MNHNS, SASEGT. V was clipped by 1 base and J by 4 bases, with 17 bases between them. The CDR3 extends over 18 amino acids. The CDR3 DNA reads as TGTGCCAGCAGTGAAGACCCTAGACAGCTCGGATATAATTCACCCCTCCACTTT. Protein: CASSEDPRQLGYNSPLHF.

V usage is TRBV3-1 (or the pseudogene TRBV3-2) and J usage is TRBJ1-6, with TRBD1 as a possible D gene (6 bases). With 0 bases removed from V and 10 bases from J, the gap between germline ends came to 16 bases. The CDR3 covers 16 residues. In germline, CDR1 is LGHDT, CDR2 YNNKEL (reference sequence). The CDR3 region is CASSQDGTLGGSPLHF. The CDR3 coding sequence is TGTGCCAGCAGCCAAGATGGGACACTCGGAGGCTCACCCCTCCACTTT.

This chain connects TRBV9 to TRBJ2-7; D not certain. The V gene lost 0 bases and the J gene lost 3 bases, with 10 bases spanning the gap. Germline V gene lookup returns CDR1 SGDLS and CDR2 YYNGEE. CDR3 length equals 14 residues. The CDR3 DNA reads TGTGCCAGCAGCGTAGGTGACGGATACTACGAGCAGTACTTC. Translation gives CASSVGDGYYEQYF.

This chain joins TRBV29-1 and TRBJ2-1; 10 positions agree with TRBD2. CDR3 size: 14 residues. The germline V gene has CDR1 SQVTM and CDR2 ANQGSEA. The trim removed 7 bases at V and 10 bases at J, leaving 13 bases unmatched. CDR3: CSGGSGRGLGEQFF. CDR3 coding DNA: TGCAGCGGGGGGAGCGGGAGGGGACTAGGCGAGCAGTTCTTC.

The V call is TRBV11-3, the J call TRBJ1-3; D is undetermined. Trimming left V 1 base short and J 0 bases short, with 7 bases between. The V gene's germline CDR1 is SGHNT and CDR2 YENEEA. The CDR3 consists of 15 residues. CDR3 nucleotide sequence: TGTGCCAGCAGCTTAGGCACGAGCTCTGGAAACACCATATATTTT. Translating it yields CASSLGTSSGNTIYF.

J is TRBJ1-5 and V is TRBV6-2 or TRBV6-3; the D is unclear. Germline V gene sequence: CDR1 MNHEY, CDR2 SVGEGT. V shed 0 bases and J shed 7 bases, with 7 bases lying between them. This CDR3 comprises 13 residues. CDR3 coding DNA: TGTGCCAGCAGTTACTCCCGGGTACAGCCCCAGCATTTT. It yields the protein CASSYSRVQPQHF.

The chain employs TRBV19 and TRBJ2-6; 7 positions match TRBD1. The germline CDR1 and CDR2 sequences are LNHDA and SQIVND (reference sequence). This CDR3 is 16 amino acids long. The V and J ends lost 5 bases and 0 bases, in that order; junction bases with no gene match: 4. The CDR3, as DNA: TGTGCCAGTAGTGCAGACAGGGCCTCTGGGGCCAACGTCCTGACTTTC. It specifies CASSADRASGANVLTF.

The rearrangement uses TRBV4-1 and TRBJ1-6; the match to TRBD1 covers 7 bases. Germline V CDR1 and CDR2: MGHRA, YSYEKL. The CDR3 has 16 residues. The ends lost 1 base at V and 6 bases at J; junction bases unmatched: 6. The CDR3 DNA follows: TGCGCCAGCAGCCAAGGACTAACAGGGGCTAATTCACCCCTCCACTTT. It translates to CASSQGLTGANSPLHF.

V and J are TRBV24-1 and TRBJ1-1, with TRBD1 matching 9 bases. Germline V CDR1 and CDR2: KGHDR, SFDVKD. The CDR3 loop spans 14 amino acids. The V and J ends lost 6 bases and 2 bases, in that order; junction bases with no gene match: 3. The CDR3 here is CATSMTGGNTEAFF. CDR3 DNA: TGTGCCACCAGTATGACAGGGGGAAACACTGAAGCTTTCTTT.